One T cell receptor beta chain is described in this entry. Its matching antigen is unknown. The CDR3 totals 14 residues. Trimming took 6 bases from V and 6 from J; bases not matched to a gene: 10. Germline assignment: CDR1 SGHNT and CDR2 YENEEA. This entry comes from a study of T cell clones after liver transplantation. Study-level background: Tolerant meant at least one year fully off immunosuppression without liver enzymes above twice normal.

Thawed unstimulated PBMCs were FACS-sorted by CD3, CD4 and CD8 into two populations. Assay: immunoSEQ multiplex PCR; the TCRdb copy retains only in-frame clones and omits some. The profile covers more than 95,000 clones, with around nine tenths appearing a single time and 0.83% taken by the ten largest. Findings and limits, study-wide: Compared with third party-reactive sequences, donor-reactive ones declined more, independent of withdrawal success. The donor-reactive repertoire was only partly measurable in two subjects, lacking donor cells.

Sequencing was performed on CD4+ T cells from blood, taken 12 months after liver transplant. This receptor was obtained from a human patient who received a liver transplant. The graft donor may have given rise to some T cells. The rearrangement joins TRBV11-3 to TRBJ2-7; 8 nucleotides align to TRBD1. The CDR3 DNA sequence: TGTGCCAGCAGGTCGGGGCAGGGGGCTGGCGAGCAGTACTTC. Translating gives CASRSGQGAGEQYF.